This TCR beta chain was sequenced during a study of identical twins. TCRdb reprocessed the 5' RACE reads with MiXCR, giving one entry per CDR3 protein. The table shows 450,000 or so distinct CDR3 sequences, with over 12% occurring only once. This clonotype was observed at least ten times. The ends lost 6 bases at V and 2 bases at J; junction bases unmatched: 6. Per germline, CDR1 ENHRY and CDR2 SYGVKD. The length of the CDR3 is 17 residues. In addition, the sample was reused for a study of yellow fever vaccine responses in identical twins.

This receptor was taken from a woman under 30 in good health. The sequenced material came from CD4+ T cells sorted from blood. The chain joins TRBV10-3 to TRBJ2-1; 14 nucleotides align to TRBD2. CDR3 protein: CAIRGLAGETTYNEQFF. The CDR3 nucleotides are TGTGCCATCAGGGGACTAGCGGGGGAAACAACCTACAATGAGCAGTTCTTC.